What follows are 15 T cell receptor beta chains derived from one specimen sequenced in a study of shared clonotypes between healthy human individuals. Assay: immunoSEQ multiplex PCR; the TCRdb copy retains only in-frame clones and omits some. The sample records hundreds of thousands of clones, around 96% being singletons. CD45RO-negative cells were positively selected for CCR7, leaving out terminally differentiated effector memory CD45RA+ cells. Sequencing was done on a sample of naive CD8+ T cells sorted from blood. Receptors were obtained from a woman aged 25 to 39 in good health.

The V and J genes are TRBV29-1 and TRBJ1-2; TRBD1 matches 10 bases. The V and J ends lost 6 bases and 0 bases, in that order; junction bases with no gene match: 4. The V gene's germline CDR1 is SQVTM and CDR2 ANQGSEA. The CDR3 length is 14 residues. The CDR3 protein is CSVDRGGPNYGYTF. Here the CDR3 DNA reads TGCAGCGTGGACAGGGGGGGACCTAACTATGGCTACACCTTC.

Concerning this clone: This same CDR3 is encoded by further DNA sequences in the sample. The V and J genes are TRBV10-3 and TRBJ2-7; D gene ambiguous. This CDR3 has 11 residues. The germline CDR1 and CDR2 sequences are ENHRY and SYGVKD. The V end was cut by 0 bases, the J end by 7 bases, with 4 bases between. CDR3 amino acids: CAISESREQYF. The CDR3 nucleotides read TGTGCCATCAGTGAGTCGCGGGAGCAGTACTTC.

The chain employs TRBV28 and TRBJ2-3; D perhaps matches TRBD2 (6 bases). Trimming took off 6 bases at V and 4 bases at J, with 11 bases between the two ends. The CDR3 covers 13 residues. Germline V gene lookup returns CDR1 MDHEN and CDR2 SYDVKM. CDR3 loop: CASSPGESDTQYF. DNA for the CDR3: TGTGCCAGCAGCCCGGGGGAGTCAGATACGCAGTATTTT.

The J gene is TRBJ2-1, the V gene TRBV4-1; possible D gene TRBD2, 5 bases. Germline assignment: CDR1 MGHRA and CDR2 YSYEKL. V lost 0 bases and J 3 bases, leaving 9 bases between the germline ends. This CDR3 has 15 residues. The CDR3 reads CASSQERENYNEQFF. The CDR3 DNA reads as TGCGCCAGCAGCCAAGAACGGGAAAACTACAATGAGCAGTTCTTC.

The V gene is TRBV19, the J gene TRBJ2-1; TRBD2 agrees at 10 bases. The CDR3 is 14 amino acids. The junction had 5 bases not matched to a gene; V was cut back by 6 bases and J by 6 bases. The germline CDR1 and CDR2 sequences are LNHDA and SQIVND (reference sequence). CDR3 DNA: TGTGCCAGTAGGGTAATAGCGGGAGGCAATGAGCAGTTCTTC. It translates to CASRVIAGGNEQFF.

The gene calls are TRBV28 and TRBJ1-3; D is uncertain. Germline V gene sequence: CDR1 MDHEN, CDR2 SYDVKM. Trimming pared 4 bases from V and 8 bases from J, leaving 18 bases between. This CDR3 spans 15 amino acids. DNA for the CDR3: TGTGCCAGCAGTTACTCCGCCTACTCAGGCGACACCATATATTTT. This translates into CASSYSAYSGDTIYF.

The chain recombines TRBV2 with TRBJ1-3, with D possibly being TRBD1 (6 bases). Trimming took off 6 bases at V and 0 bases at J, with 12 bases between the two ends. This CDR3 region has 15 residues. CDR1 and CDR2 (germline): SNHLY, FYNNEI. The CDR3 DNA reads TGTGCCAGCAGCGCCGACAGGTCCTCTGGAAACACCATATATTTT. It encodes CASSADRSSGNTIYF.

The J gene is TRBJ2-1, the V gene TRBV18; 10 positions match TRBD2. J lost 4 bases, V lost 4 bases, and 13 bases had no gene match. Germline CDR1 is KGHSH and CDR2 is LQKENI. The CDR3 is 18 residues long. The DNA for the CDR3 is TGTGCCAGCTCACTGTCCCCTTCCCGGACTAGCGGATACAATGAGCAGTTCTTC. It codes for CASSLSPSRTSGYNEQFF.

V gene TRBV1 combines with J gene TRBJ2-3; the table's D gene call, TRBD2, was not cross checked with the DNA. TRBV1 is designated a pseudogene. There are 17 residues in the CDR3. The CDR3 region has the DNA TGCACCAGCCCTGACTATCTCCTTCCCCTCGGCACAGATACGCAGTATTTT. Translated: CTSPDYLLPLGTDTQYF.

The gene calls are TRBV27 and TRBJ2-7; D ambiguous. CDR1 and CDR2 (germline): MNHEY, SMNVEV (reference sequence). The CDR3 has 14 residues. Between the trimmed V and J ends, which lost 6 bases and 3 bases, there was a span of 15 bases. In nucleotides, the CDR3 is TGTGCCAGCAGCAGAAGCTCAACCCGCTACGAGCAGTACTTC. This codes for CASSRSSTRYEQYF.

V usage is TRBV30 and J usage is TRBJ2-7; TRBD1 agrees at 10 bases. Unmatched junction bases numbered 10, after V lost 3 bases and J lost 5 bases. This CDR3 spans 15 amino acids. Germline V gene lookup returns CDR1 GTSNPN and CDR2 SVGIG (reference sequence). The CDR3 nucleotides are TGTGCCTGGAGGCGTACCGGGACAGGGGTCCACGAGCAGTACTTC. Protein sequence: CAWRRTGTGVHEQYF.

V is TRBV2 and J is TRBJ1-1; perhaps TRBD1 as D (6 bases). Trimming took 9 bases from V and 5 from J, leaving 13 bases between them. The CDR3 has 12 amino acids. From germline, CDR1 is SNHLY and CDR2 FYNNEI. CDR3 coding DNA: TGTGCCAGACAGGGAGGGGGTACTGAAGCTTTCTTT. Its translation is CARQGGGTEAFF.

This clone has only a few counts. The V gene is TRBV28, the J gene TRBJ1-2; 10 nucleotides align to TRBD1. Unmatched junction bases numbered 4, after V lost 8 bases and J lost 4 bases. The CDR3 is made up of 13 amino acids. Per the germline V gene, CDR1 is MDHEN and CDR2 is SYDVKM. CDR3 in amino acids: CASGTGDVYGYTF. Here the CDR3 DNA reads TGTGCCAGCGGGACAGGGGATGTCTATGGCTACACCTTC.

The chain is built from TRBV6-1 and TRBJ2-7; the match to TRBD2 covers 12 bases. Germline-derived CDR1 and CDR2 are MNHNS and SASEGT. The CDR3 extends over 18 amino acids. V trimming: 6 bases; J trimming: 1 base; junction bases outside the gene matches: 13. CDR3 DNA sequence: TGTGCCAGCAGCGAAAGAAGCGGACTAGCGGGAATATCCTACGAGCAGTACTTC. Encoded protein: CASSERSGLAGISYEQYF.

V is TRBV7-8 and J is TRBJ2-7; D unclear. CDR3 length: 14 amino acids. Trimming removed 1 base at V and 2 bases at J, with 9 bases between. Germline CDR1 and CDR2: SGHVS and FQNEAQ. CDR3 residues: CASSLDWAPYEQYF. In DNA form, the CDR3 reads TGTGCCAGCAGCTTAGATTGGGCCCCCTACGAGCAGTACTTC.